A single sample gave rise to the 11 T cell receptor beta chains below, sequenced in a study of molecular identifiers for immune sequencing clone quantification. Each CDR3 protein gets one entry after TCRdb re-called the PCR reads with MiXCR. The sample records about 630,000 distinct CDR3 sequences, about 25% being singletons. Specimen: naive CD8+ T cells from blood, with Jurkat cell RNA spiked in. Stated subset: FACS-sorted CD8+CD4-CCR7+CD45RA+ naive T cells. The receptors derive from a human donor in good health. Some libraries in this study had Jurkat cell RNA spiked in.

The J gene is TRBJ2-5, the V gene TRBV4-2, with 16 bases that match TRBD2. The germline V gene encodes CDR1 LGHNA and CDR2 YNFKEQ. Losses at the gene ends were 3 bases for V and 2 bases for J; bases not matched to a gene: 9. There are 19 residues in the CDR3. CDR3 coding DNA: TGTGCCAGCAGCCAGGACCCGGGACTAGCGGGAGGGCTGCAAGAGACCCAGTACTTC. Translation: CASSQDPGLAGGLQETQYF.

A few counts support this clonotype. This sequence joins TRBV12-3 or TRBV12-4 and TRBJ2-3; 7 bases are a match to TRBD1. V lost 5 bases, J lost 8 bases, and 7 bases stayed unmatched. The CDR3 length is 13 residues. CDR3: CASSDDRVLTQYF. CDR3 nucleotide sequence: TGTGCCAGCAGTGATGACAGGGTTCTTACGCAGTATTTT.

V usage is TRBV5-6 and J usage is TRBJ2-3; 7 positions match TRBD2. After removal of 2 bases from V and 1 base from J, the junction contained 10 bases not matched to a gene. Germline V CDR1 and CDR2: SGHDT, YYEEEE. This CDR3 region has 17 residues. CDR3 amino acids: CASSFLPGGTRTDTQYF. The CDR3 coding sequence is TGTGCCAGCAGCTTCCTGCCCGGGGGGACGCGCACAGATACGCAGTATTTT.

This clonotype was observed a few times. The rearrangement joins TRBV20-1 to TRBJ2-5; 10 positions match TRBD2. Looked up from germline, CDR1 is DFQATT and CDR2 is SNEGSKA (reference sequence). This CDR3 has 15 residues. The J segment lost 1 base and the V segment lost 5 bases, leaving 7 bases of the junction unmatched. As DNA, the CDR3 is TGCAGTGCTGGGGGTGAGCGGGAGGGCCAAGAGACCCAGTACTTC. Amino acids: CSAGGEREGQETQYF.

This clonotype showed up just a few times. The chain carries TRBV7-2 and TRBJ2-1; D unresolved. The CDR3 is made up of 13 amino acids. V was clipped by 3 bases and J by 8 bases, with 11 bases between them. Germline CDR1 reads SGHTA; CDR2 reads FQGNSA. The CDR3 region is CASSLGYWDEQFF. Written as DNA, the CDR3 is TGTGCCAGCAGCTTGGGTTACTGGGATGAGCAGTTCTTC. The full variable domain, its missing parts supplied by reference TRBV7-2 and TRBJ2-1, is GAGVSQSPSNKVTEKGKDVELRCDPISGHTALYWYRQSLGQGLEFLIYFQGNSAPDKSGLPSDRFSAERTGGSVSTLTIQRTQQEDSAVYLCASSLGYWDEQFFGPGTRLTVL.

This clonotype has ten or more counts. A junction end diverges from the germline sequence, so it may reflect a read error. V is TRBV20-1 and J is TRBJ2-1, with 16 bases aligning to TRBD2. The CDR3 contains 16 residues. Germline V CDR1 and CDR2: DFQATT, SNEGSKA (reference sequence). The DNA for the CDR3 is TGCAGTGCGAGAGGGACTAGCGGGGGGGCCGTGGATGAGCAGTTCTTC. Its translation is CSARGTSGGAVDEQFF.

This clonotype was seen many times. The chain is built from TRBV6-1 and TRBJ2-1; D uncertain. Trimming took 3 bases from V and 0 from J, leaving 9 bases between them. Germline V gives CDR1 MNHNS, CDR2 SASEGT. This CDR3 contains 15 residues. CDR3 coding DNA: TGTGCCAGCAGTGAGGACCAGAGCTCCTACAATGAGCAGTTCTTC. It specifies CASSEDQSSYNEQFF.

This clonotype was observed many times. The rearrangement uses TRBV2 and TRBJ2-3; no definite D call. V lost 7 bases and J lost 2, with 10 bases in between. The CDR3 covers 13 residues. Germline CDR1 is SNHLY and CDR2 is FYNNEI. The CDR3 protein is CASNNRYTDTQYF. The CDR3 DNA reads TGTGCCAGCAATAACAGATACACAGATACGCAGTATTTT.

This clonotype has only a few counts. DNA for the CDR3: TGTGCCAGCAGCTTAATGGGCAGGGTCTCAGATACGCAGTATTTT. Protein: CASSLMGRVSDTQYF. The gene calls are TRBV7-3 and TRBJ2-3; possible D gene TRBD1, 5 bases. The CDR3 length is 15 residues. Germline V CDR1 and CDR2: SGHTA, FQGTGA. V shed 1 base and J shed 4 bases, with 12 bases lying between them.

This clonotype was found a few times. The V call is TRBV7-6, the J call TRBJ2-1; 12 nucleotides agree with TRBD2. CDR3 length: 14 amino acids. With 4 bases clipped from V and 8 bases from J, the junction kept 3 bases outside the gene matches. Germline-derived CDR1 and CDR2 are SGHVS and FNYEAQ. CDR3 DNA: TGTGCCAGCAGCTCTAGCGGGGGGGCCGATGAGCAGTTCTTC. The encoded protein is CASSSSGGADEQFF. The full variable domain, completed using reference TRBV7-6 and TRBJ2-1, is GAGVSQSPRYKVTKRGQDVALRCDPISGHVSLYWYRQALGQGPEFLTYFNYEAQQDKSGLPNDRFSAERPEGSISTLTIQRTEQRDSAMYRCASSSSGGADEQFFGPGTRLTVL.

The chain recombines TRBV30 with TRBJ2-5; the match to TRBD2 covers 8 bases. Germline CDR1 is GTSNPN and CDR2 is SVGIG (reference sequence). The CDR3 is 13 residues long. V shed 2 bases and J 7 bases; nucleotides not matched to a gene: 6. The CDR3 nucleotides read TGTGCCTGGAGTCCGGGAGGGGCTGGGACCCAGTACTTC. Amino acids: CAWSPGGAGTQYF.